The 15 T cell receptor beta chains in this list originate from one sample, sequenced in a study of vaccination effects on CD4 cells after COVID-19. Cells that had been cultured for about 10 days were the source of isolated CD4+ T cells. Method: immunoSEQ multiplex PCR; TCRdb's copy keeps in-frame clones and lacks some. The sample yields approximately 46,000 clones, 70% to 75% seen once. The antigens these receptors bind are not known. The sequences come from CD4+ T cells from PBMCs cultured without peptide, collected before COVID-19 vaccination. All receptors derive from a human donor who had a prior SARS-CoV-2 infection.

This clone turned up a few times. The chain recombines TRBV19 with TRBJ2-5; the D gene is possibly TRBD2 (6 bases). V was cut by 10 bases and J by 5 bases, with 20 bases left in between. The V gene's germline CDR1 is LNHDA and CDR2 SQIVND (reference sequence). CDR3 length equals 14 residues. Written as DNA, the CDR3 is TGTGCCACCGGACTAATGGGGCTGGGGGAGACCCAGTACTTC. It translates to CATGLMGLGETQYF.

This chain links TRBV2 with TRBJ1-1; perhaps TRBD1 as D (5 bases). The germline V gene encodes CDR1 SNHLY and CDR2 FYNNEI. The CDR3 loop spans 13 amino acids. The ends were cut back, 4 bases at V and 6 bases at J, with 12 bases in the middle. The DNA of the CDR3 is TGTGCCAGCAGTGCGGAGGACAAGGCTGAAGCTTTCTTT. It encodes CASSAEDKAEAFF.

The gene calls are TRBV4-1 and TRBJ2-7, with 11 nucleotides matching TRBD2. Germline V lookup: CDR1 MGHRA, CDR2 YSYEKL. The junction had 5 bases not matched to a gene; V was cut back by 1 base and J by 3 bases. The CDR3 is 16 residues long. In DNA, the CDR3 is TGCGCCAGCAGCCAAGTTCTAGCGGGAGGTAACTACGAGCAGTACTTC. Encoded protein: CASSQVLAGGNYEQYF.

CDR3 residues: CSASGDVKTQYF. CDR3 DNA sequence: TGCAGTGCTAGTGGTGATGTTAAGACCCAGTACTTC. This sequence joins TRBV20-1 and TRBJ2-5; D is uncertain. With 3 bases removed from V and 6 bases from J, the gap between germline ends came to 11 bases. Germline CDR1 is DFQATT and CDR2 is SNEGSKA (reference sequence). The CDR3 has 12 residues.

The CDR3 coding sequence is TGTGCCAGTAGTATTAAGGGGACAGGGGTTGGCTACACCTTC. Translating gives CASSIKGTGVGYTF. The rearrangement links TRBV19 to TRBJ1-2; 10 bases are a match to TRBD1. CDR3 length: 14 amino acids. The germline gives CDR1 LNHDA, CDR2 SQIVND (reference sequence). Unmatched junction bases numbered 5, after V lost 3 bases and J lost 7 bases.

The rearrangement joins TRBV7-9 to TRBJ1-4, with D perhaps matching TRBD1 (6 bases). The CDR3 has 16 residues. The V and J ends lost 5 bases and 8 bases respectively, with 21 bases between them. Germline CDR1 reads SEHNR; CDR2 reads FQNEAQ (reference sequence). In DNA, the CDR3 is TGTGCCAGCAGCCAGGGGCAGGGAAGGGAGGACGAAAAACTGTTTTTT. Translated, it gives CASSQGQGREDEKLFF.

This CDR3 is CASSSPRAKNIQYF. The CDR3 nucleotides are TGTGCCAGCAGCTCCCCCAGGGCCAAAAACATTCAGTACTTC. V and J are TRBV7-9 and TRBJ2-4; D not resolved. The CDR3 is made up of 14 amino acids. The V and J ends lost 4 bases and 1 base respectively, with 8 bases between them. From germline, CDR1 is SEHNR and CDR2 FQNEAQ (reference sequence).

The chain is built from TRBV19 and TRBJ2-1; the D gene could be TRBD1 or TRBD2 (6 bases each). CDR3 length equals 16 residues. The germline CDR1 and CDR2 sequences are LNHDA and SQIVND (reference sequence). With 5 bases removed from V and 0 bases from J, the gap between germline ends came to 14 bases. The CDR3 here is CASSPGDTNSYNEQFF. CDR3 bases: TGTGCCAGTAGTCCGGGGGACACAAACTCCTACAATGAGCAGTTCTTC.

V usage is TRBV5-1 and J usage is TRBJ2-7; 8 nucleotides align to TRBD2. CDR1 is SGHRS, CDR2 YFSETQ, per germline. The length of the CDR3 is 15 residues. The V and J ends lost 4 bases and 5 bases, in that order; junction bases with no gene match: 11. CDR3 bases: TGCGCCAGCAGCCTCTCCGGAGCGGGAGTCAACGAGCAGTACTTC. Residues: CASSLSGAGVNEQYF.

The chain uses TRBV20-1 and TRBJ2-3; D gene ambiguous. In germline, CDR1 is DFQATT, CDR2 SNEGSKA (reference sequence). With 1 base removed from V and 5 bases from J, the gap between germline ends came to 4 bases. There are 11 residues in the CDR3. The CDR3 DNA sequence: TGCAGTGCTAGAGGTGTAGATACGCAGTATTTT. This gives the protein CSARGVDTQYF.

The chain links TRBV9 to TRBJ2-5; weak D call: TRBD2 (5 bases). This CDR3 spans 15 amino acids. V lost 3 bases to trimming and J lost 4 bases, with 16 bases between them. Germline CDR1 and CDR2: SGDLS and YYNGEE. DNA of the CDR3: TGTGCCAGCAGCGCGGAGGAAGGGTATGGAGAGACCCAGTACTTC. Its protein product is CASSAEEGYGETQYF.

The chain carries TRBV12-3 or TRBV12-4 and TRBJ1-1; 8 bases fit TRBD1. The CDR3 has 12 amino acids. V shed 7 bases and J 7 bases; nucleotides not matched to a gene: 5. DNA of the CDR3: TGTGCCAGCAAACAGGGGGTTTTTGAAGCTTTCTTT. It yields the protein CASKQGVFEAFF.

This sequence joins TRBV4-1 and TRBJ2-1; D is uncertain. This CDR3 has 13 amino acids. Germline V gives CDR1 MGHRA, CDR2 YSYEKL. V lost 3 bases to trimming and J lost 16 bases, with 19 bases between them. The CDR3 sequence is CASSQVGSTPPFF. The CDR3 region has the DNA TGCGCCAGCAGCCAGGTCGGGTCAACGCCTCCCTTCTTC.

The chain carries TRBV11-2 and TRBJ2-1; no clear D gene. CDR3 length: 11 residues. Per the germline V gene, CDR1 is SGHAT and CDR2 is FQNNGV. V was shortened by 2 bases and J by 8 bases, with 4 bases between the two germline ends. The CDR3, as DNA: TGTGCCAGCAGCTTATATTATGAGCAGTTCTTC. Residues: CASSLYYEQFF.

The rearrangement joins TRBV29-1 to TRBJ2-5; 7 nucleotides agree with TRBD1. The germline CDR1 and CDR2 sequences are SQVTM and ANQGSEA. CDR3 length: 14 amino acids. Trimming at V came to 3 bases and at J to 0 bases, leaving 4 bases not matched to a gene. The CDR3: CSVDRDSYQETQYF. CDR3 DNA: TGCAGCGTTGATAGGGACAGCTACCAAGAGACCCAGTACTTC. The whole variable domain, filled in from reference TRBV29-1 and TRBJ2-5, reads SAVISQKPSRDICQRGTSLTIQCQVDSQVTMMFWYRQQPGQSLTLIATANQGSEATYESGFVIDKFPISRPNLTFSTLTVSNMSPEDSSIYLCSVDRDSYQETQYFGPGTRLLVL.